The entry that follows covers one TCR beta chain sequence. Its specificity is unknown. The data originate from a study of blood T cells in healthy people across ages. Whole-study findings and limits: In older individuals, TCR beta diversity per million T cells was lower, falling roughly linearly with age. In the absence of known donor CMV status, changes in expanded clonotypes were possibly confounded. Unsorted PBMCs prevented conclusive naive versus antigen-experienced comparison.

Each individual donor underwent a draw of roughly 10 milliliters of peripheral blood. Trimming took 5 bases from V and 8 from J, leaving 15 bases between them. The CDR3 spans 14 residues. Germline-derived CDR1 and CDR2 are SEHNR and FQNEAQ (reference sequence). For the second PCR, which ran for roughly 6 to 12 cycles, a sample-barcoded 5' primer and a J-beta primer mix were used. TCRdb re-derived calls from the 5' RACE reads in MiXCR, one entry per CDR3 protein. The data contain around 1,800,000 distinct CDR3 sequences, about two fifths of them singletons. The receptor was isolated from a human donor in good health. This rearrangement joins TRBV7-9 to TRBJ1-4, with D unclear. Sequencing was carried out using blood. In DNA, the CDR3 is TGTGCCAGCAGCCTCACAGCTGAGAAGGAAAAACTGTTTTTT. Amino acids: CASSLTAEKEKLFF.